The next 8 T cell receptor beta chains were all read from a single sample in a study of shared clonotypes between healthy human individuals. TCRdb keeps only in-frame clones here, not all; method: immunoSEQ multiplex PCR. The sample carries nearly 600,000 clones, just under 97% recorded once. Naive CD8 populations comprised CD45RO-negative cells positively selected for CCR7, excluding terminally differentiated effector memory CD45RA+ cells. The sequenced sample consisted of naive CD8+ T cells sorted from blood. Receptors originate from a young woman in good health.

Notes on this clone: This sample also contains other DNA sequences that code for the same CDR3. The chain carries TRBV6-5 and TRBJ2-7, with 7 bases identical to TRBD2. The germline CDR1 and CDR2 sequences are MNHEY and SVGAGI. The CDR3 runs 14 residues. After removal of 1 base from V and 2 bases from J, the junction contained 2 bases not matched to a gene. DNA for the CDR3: TGTGCCAGCAGTTACTTAGCGGGCACCTACGAGCAGTACTTC. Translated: CASSYLAGTYEQYF.

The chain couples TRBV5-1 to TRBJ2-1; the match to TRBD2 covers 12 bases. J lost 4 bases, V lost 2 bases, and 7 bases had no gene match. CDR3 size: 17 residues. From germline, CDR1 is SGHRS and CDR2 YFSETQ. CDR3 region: CASSFRTSGELYNEQFF. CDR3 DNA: TGCGCCAGCAGCTTCCGGACTAGCGGGGAACTATACAATGAGCAGTTCTTC.

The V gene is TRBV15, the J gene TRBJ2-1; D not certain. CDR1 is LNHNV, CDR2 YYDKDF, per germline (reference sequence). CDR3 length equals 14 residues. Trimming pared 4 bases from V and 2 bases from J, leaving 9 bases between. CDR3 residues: CATSKRSTYNEQFF. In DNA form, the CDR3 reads TGTGCCACCAGCAAACGGTCCACCTACAATGAGCAGTTCTTC.

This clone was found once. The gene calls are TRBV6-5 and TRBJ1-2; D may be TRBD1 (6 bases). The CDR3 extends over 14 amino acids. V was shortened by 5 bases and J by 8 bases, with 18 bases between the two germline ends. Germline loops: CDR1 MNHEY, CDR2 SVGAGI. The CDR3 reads CASSLQGATRGYTF. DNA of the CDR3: TGTGCCAGCAGTCTACAGGGTGCGACTCGGGGCTACACCTTC.

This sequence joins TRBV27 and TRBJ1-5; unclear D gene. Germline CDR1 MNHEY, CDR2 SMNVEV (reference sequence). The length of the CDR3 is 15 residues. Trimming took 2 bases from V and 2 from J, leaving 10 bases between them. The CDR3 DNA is TGTGCCAGCAGTTTAGCGGGGTTGGGCAATCAGCCCCAGCATTTT. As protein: CASSLAGLGNQPQHF.

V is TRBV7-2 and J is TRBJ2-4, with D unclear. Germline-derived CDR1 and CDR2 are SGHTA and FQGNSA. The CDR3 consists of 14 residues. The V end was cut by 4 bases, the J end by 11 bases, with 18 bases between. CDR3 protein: CASSSLDVKGVQYF. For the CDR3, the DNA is TGTGCCAGCAGCTCCTTGGATGTAAAGGGCGTTCAGTACTTC.

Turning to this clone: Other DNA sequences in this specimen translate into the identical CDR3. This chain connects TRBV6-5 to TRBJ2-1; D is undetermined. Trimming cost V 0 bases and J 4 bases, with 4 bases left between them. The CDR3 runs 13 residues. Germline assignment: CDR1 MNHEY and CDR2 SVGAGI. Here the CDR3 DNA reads TGTGCCAGCAGTTACTCTCTTTACAATGAGCAGTTCTTC. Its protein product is CASSYSLYNEQFF.

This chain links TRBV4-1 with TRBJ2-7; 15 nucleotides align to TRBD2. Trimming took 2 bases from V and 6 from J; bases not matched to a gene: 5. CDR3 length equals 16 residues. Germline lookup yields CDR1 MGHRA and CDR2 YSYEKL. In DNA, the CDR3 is TGCGCCAGCAGCCAACAGGGACTAGCGGGAGGTGGCGAGCAGTACTTC. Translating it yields CASSQQGLAGGGEQYF.